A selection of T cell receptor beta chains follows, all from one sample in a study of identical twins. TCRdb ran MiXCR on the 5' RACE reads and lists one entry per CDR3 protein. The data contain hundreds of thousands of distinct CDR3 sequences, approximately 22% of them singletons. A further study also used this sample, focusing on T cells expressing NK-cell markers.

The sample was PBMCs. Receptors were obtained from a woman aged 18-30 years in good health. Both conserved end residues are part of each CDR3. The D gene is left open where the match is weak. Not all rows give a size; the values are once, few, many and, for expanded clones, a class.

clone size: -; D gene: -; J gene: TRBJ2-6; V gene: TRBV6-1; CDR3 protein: CASSELPGTGANVLTF; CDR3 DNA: TGTGCCAGCAGTGAATTGCCGGGAACTGGGGCCAACGTCCTGACTTTC
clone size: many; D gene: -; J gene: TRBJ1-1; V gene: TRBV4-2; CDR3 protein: CASSSIANTEAFF; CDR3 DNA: TGTGCCAGCAGCTCGATCGCGAACACTGAAGCTTTCTTT
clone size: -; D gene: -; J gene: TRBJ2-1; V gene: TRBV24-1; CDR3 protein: CATSDSTLVDEQFF; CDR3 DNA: TGTGCCACCAGTGATTCCACCCTCGTGGATGAGCAGTTCTTC
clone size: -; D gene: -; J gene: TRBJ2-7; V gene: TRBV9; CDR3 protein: CASSVGPFYEQYF; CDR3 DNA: TGTGCCAGCAGCGTTGGACCATTCTACGAGCAGTACTTC
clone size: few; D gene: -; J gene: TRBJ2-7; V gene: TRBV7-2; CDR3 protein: CASSSRFRGEQYF; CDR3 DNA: TGTGCCAGCAGCTCACGGTTCCGTGGCGAGCAGTACTTC
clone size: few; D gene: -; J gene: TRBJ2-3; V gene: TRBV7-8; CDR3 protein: CASSSGVAESTDTQYF; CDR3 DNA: TGTGCCAGCAGCTCAGGGGTAGCGGAGAGCACAGATACGCAGTATTTT
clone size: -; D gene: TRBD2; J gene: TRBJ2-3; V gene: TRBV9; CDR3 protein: CASSVGRAGGTDTQYF; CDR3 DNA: TGTGCCAGCAGCGTAGGTAGAGCGGGAGGCACAGATACGCAGTATTTT
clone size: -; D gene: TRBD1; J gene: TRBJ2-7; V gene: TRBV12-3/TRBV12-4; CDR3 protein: CASTPGQGSSYEQYF; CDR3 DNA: TGTGCCAGCACACCGGGACAGGGGTCCTCCTACGAGCAGTACTTC
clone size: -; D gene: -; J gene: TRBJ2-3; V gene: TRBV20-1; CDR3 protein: CSVRETDTQYF; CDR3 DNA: TGCAGTGTTAGAGAAACAGATACGCAGTATTTT
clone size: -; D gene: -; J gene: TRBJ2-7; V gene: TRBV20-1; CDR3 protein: CSPSGPLKSYEQYF; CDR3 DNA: TGCAGTCCGTCAGGGCCCTTGAAATCCTACGAGCAGTACTTC
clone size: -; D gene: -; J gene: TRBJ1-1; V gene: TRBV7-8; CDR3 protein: CASSFQTLGTEAFF; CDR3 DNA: TGTGCCAGCAGCTTTCAGACCTTGGGCACTGAAGCTTTCTTT
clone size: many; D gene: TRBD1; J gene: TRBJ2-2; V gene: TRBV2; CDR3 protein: CASSELGGRMQLFF; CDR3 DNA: TGTGCCAGCAGTGAATTAGGGGGCAGAATGCAGCTGTTTTTT
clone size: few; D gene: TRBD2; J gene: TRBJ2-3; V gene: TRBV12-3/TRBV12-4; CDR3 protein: CASYYAASGSTDTQYF; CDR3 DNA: TGTGCCAGCTACTATGCGGCTAGCGGTAGCACAGATACGCAGTATTTT
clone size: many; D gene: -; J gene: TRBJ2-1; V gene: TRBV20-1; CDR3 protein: CSARRLASGNEQFF; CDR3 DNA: TGCAGTGCTAGAAGGCTAGCGAGCGGGAATGAGCAGTTCTTC
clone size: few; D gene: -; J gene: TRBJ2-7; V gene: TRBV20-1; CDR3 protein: CSARDRSPYEQYF; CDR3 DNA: TGCAGTGCTAGAGATAGGTCGCCCTACGAGCAGTACTTC
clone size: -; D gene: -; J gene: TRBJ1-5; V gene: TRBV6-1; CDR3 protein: CASSIGGNQPQHF; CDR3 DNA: TGTGCCAGCAGTATAGGGGGCAATCAGCCCCAGCATTTT
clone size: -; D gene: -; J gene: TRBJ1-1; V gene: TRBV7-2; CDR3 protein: CASSFVKNTEAFF; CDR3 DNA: TGTGCCAGCAGCTTTGTCAAGAACACTGAAGCTTTCTTT
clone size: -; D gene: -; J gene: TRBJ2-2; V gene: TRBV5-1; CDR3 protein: CASSSGGVNTGELFF; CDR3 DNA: TGCGCCAGCAGCTCGGGCGGGGTGAACACCGGGGAGCTGTTTTTT
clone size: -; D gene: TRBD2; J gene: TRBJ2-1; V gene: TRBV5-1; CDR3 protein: CASSLVGGSPYNEQFF; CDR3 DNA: TGCGCCAGCAGCTTGGTTGGCGGGAGCCCCTACAATGAGCAGTTCTTC
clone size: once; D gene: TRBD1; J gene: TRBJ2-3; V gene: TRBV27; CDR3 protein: CASSLITGGTSTDTQYF; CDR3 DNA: TGTGCCAGCAGTTTGATTACAGGGGGTACTAGCACAGATACGCAGTATTTT
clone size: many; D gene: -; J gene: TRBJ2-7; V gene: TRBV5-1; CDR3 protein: CASSLDTYEQYF; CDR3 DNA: TGCGCCAGCAGCTTGGATACCTACGAGCAGTACTTC
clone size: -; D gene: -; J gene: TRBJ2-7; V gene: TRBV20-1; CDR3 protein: CSARDRQGLEYEQYF; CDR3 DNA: TGCAGTGCTAGAGATCGTCAGGGGCTGGAATACGAGCAGTACTTC
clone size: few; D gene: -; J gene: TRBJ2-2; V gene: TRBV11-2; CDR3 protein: CASSHSGTLAGELFF; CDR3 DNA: TGTGCCAGCAGCCATTCAGGGACCCTGGCCGGGGAGCTGTTTTTT
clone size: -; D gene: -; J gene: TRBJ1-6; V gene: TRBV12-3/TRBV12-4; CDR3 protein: CASSLLTVYNSPLHF; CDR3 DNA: TGTGCCAGCAGTTTACTCACAGTCTATAATTCACCCCTCCACTTT
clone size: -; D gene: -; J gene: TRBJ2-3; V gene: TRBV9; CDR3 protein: CASSITSRRGTDTQYF; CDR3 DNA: TGTGCCAGCAGCATAACTTCCCGGAGGGGCACAGATACGCAGTATTTT
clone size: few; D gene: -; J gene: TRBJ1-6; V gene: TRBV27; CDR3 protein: CASRPGRVNSPLHF; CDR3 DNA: TGTGCCAGCAGGCCCGGCCGGGTAAATTCACCCCTCCACTTT
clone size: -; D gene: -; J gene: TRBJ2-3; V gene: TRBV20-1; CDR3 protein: CSARSLVADTQYF; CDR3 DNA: TGCAGTGCTAGATCACTAGTAGCAGATACGCAGTATTTT
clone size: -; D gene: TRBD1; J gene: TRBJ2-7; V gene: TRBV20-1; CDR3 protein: CSARSAAGQGVREQYF; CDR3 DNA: TGCAGTGCTAGATCCGCCGCCGGACAGGGGGTAAGGGAGCAGTACTTC
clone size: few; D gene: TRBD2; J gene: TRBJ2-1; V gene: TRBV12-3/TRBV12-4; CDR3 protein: CASSSMTSVGYNEQFF; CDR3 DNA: TGTGCCAGCAGTTCGATGACTAGCGTTGGCTACAATGAGCAGTTCTTC
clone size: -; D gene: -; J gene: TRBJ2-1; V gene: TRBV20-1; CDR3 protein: CSATGTARHNEQFF; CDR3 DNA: TGCAGTGCCACAGGGACGGCGCGCCACAATGAGCAGTTCTTC
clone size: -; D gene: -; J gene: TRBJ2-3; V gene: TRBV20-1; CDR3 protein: CSGRVGAPDTQYF; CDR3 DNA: TGCAGTGGACGCGTCGGAGCCCCAGATACGCAGTATTTT
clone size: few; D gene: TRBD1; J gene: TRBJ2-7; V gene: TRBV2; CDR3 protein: CASRWGQTYEQYF; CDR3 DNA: TGTGCCAGCAGATGGGGACAGACCTACGAGCAGTACTTC
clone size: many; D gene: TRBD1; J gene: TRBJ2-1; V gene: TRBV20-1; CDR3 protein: CSARPAETGVRFF; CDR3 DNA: TGCAGTGCTAGACCCGCCGAGACAGGGGTTCGGTTCTTC